What follows are 3 T cell receptor beta chains derived from one specimen sequenced in a study of shared clonotypes between healthy human individuals. Data came from immunoSEQ multiplex PCR; TCRdb stores just in-frame clones and leaves some out. The sample records hundreds of thousands of clones, around three quarters being singletons. Sample: PBMCs. All receptors come from a woman aged 40-49 years in good health. Some clones in this sample may be carry-over from other donors' samples.

The V gene is TRBV5-6, the J gene TRBJ2-1; possible D gene TRBD1, 6 bases. V lost 4 bases to trimming and J lost 10 bases, with 9 bases between them. The CDR3 is 11 amino acids. In germline, CDR1 is SGHDT, CDR2 YYEEEE. CDR3 sequence (DNA): TGTGCCAGCAGCGTGGACAGAGAGCAGTTCTTC. Translating gives CASSVDREQFF.

The V gene is TRBV9, the J gene TRBJ2-1; D uncertain. The CDR3 spans 11 residues. The V and J ends lost 0 bases and 8 bases respectively, with 3 bases between them. CDR1 SGDLS and CDR2 YYNGEE come from the germline V gene. The CDR3 reads CASSVDHEQFF. For the CDR3, the DNA is TGTGCCAGCAGCGTAGATCATGAGCAGTTCTTC.

Points on this clone: One junction end does not reproduce the germline sequence, and a read error may be involved. Other DNA sequences in this sample translate to the same CDR3. The rearrangement uses TRBV30 and TRBJ1-5; D unresolved. This CDR3 comprises 13 residues. Looked up from germline, CDR1 is GTSNPN and CDR2 is SVGIG (reference sequence). The CDR3 sequence: CAIRRPGSKTQHF. DNA of the CDR3: TGCGCCATAAGAAGGCCGGGGAGTAAGACCCAGCATTTT.